The 28 T cell receptor beta chains listed next were all sequenced from one sample in a study of read filtering for tumor transcriptome and immune sequencing. From roughly 390 ng of RNA, a library with molecular barcoded alpha/delta and beta/gamma adaptors was made. MiXCR was run by TCRdb on the reads, yielding one entry per CDR3 protein. Among tens of thousands of distinct CDR3 sequences listed, roughly 13% were seen once. Sequenced input: a population of CD138-negative cells sorted from bone marrow. Receptors originate from a donor at least 40 years old with multiple myeloma.

This clonotype has just a few counts. This chain uses TRBV19 with TRBJ2-1; D is undetermined. In germline, CDR1 is LNHDA, CDR2 SQIVND (reference sequence). Trimming left V 7 bases short and J 3 bases short, with 13 bases between. The CDR3 length is 14 residues. CDR3 region: CASNIKGGYNEQFF. The CDR3 bases are TGTGCCAGTAATATCAAGGGTGGCTACAATGAGCAGTTCTTC. The whole variable domain, remainder taken from reference TRBV19 and TRBJ2-1, is DGGITQSPKYLFRKEGQNVTLSCEQNLNHDAMYWYRQDPGQGLRLIYYSQIVNDFQKGDIAEGYSVSREKKESFPLTVTSAQKNPTAFYLCASNIKGGYNEQFFGPGTRLTVL.

This clonotype has a count of ten or more. Its ends do not fully match the called genes, so a read error is possible. The V and J genes are TRBV5-1 and TRBJ1-1; the match to TRBD1 covers 8 bases. The CDR3 is 15 amino acids. Germline V gene lookup returns CDR1 SGHRS and CDR2 YFSETQ. The DNA for the CDR3 is TGCGCCTGCAGCCTATCGACAGGGGAGAACACTGAAGCTTTCTTT. Translation: CACSLSTGENTEAFF.

This clonotype was seen many times. This chain uses TRBV28 with TRBJ1-4, with D possibly matching TRBD1 (5 bases). Per germline, CDR1 MDHEN and CDR2 SYDVKM. The V gene lost 6 bases and the J gene lost 7 bases, with 12 bases spanning the gap. CDR3 length: 13 amino acids. DNA for the CDR3: TGTGCCAGCAGCCGGCGTGGGGGTGAAAAACTGTTTTTT. It is translated as CASSRRGGEKLFF.

This clonotype was detected many times. The chain combines TRBV28 with TRBJ2-5, with D possibly called TRBD1 or TRBD2 (6 bases each). Germline values: CDR1 MDHEN, CDR2 SYDVKM. Trimming took 5 bases from V and 2 from J, leaving 15 bases between them. The CDR3 length is 15 residues. The CDR3 coding sequence is TGTGCCAGCAGTAGTTGGAGGGGGAATCAAGAGACCCAGTACTTC. It encodes CASSSWRGNQETQYF.

This clonotype was picked up one time. A far larger clone is just one base off, so this is likely a read error. The chain recombines TRBV11-1 with TRBJ2-5; maybe TRBD2 (5 bases). The CDR3 consists of 16 residues. CDR1 SGHAT and CDR2 FQDESV come from the germline V gene (reference sequence). The ends were cut back, 5 bases at V and 6 bases at J, with 22 bases in the middle. In DNA, the CDR3 is TGTGCCAGCAGCGCGTCTGCTACTAGAGCGGTAAAGACCCAGTACTTC. Translating it yields CASSASATRAVKTQYF.

This clonotype has a count of ten or more. This chain uses TRBV11-2 with TRBJ2-5; D is undetermined. CDR1 is SGHAT, CDR2 FQNNGV, per germline. The V end was cut by 7 bases, the J end by 5 bases, with 8 bases between. This CDR3 has 11 amino acids. CDR3 region: CASTLAETQYF. CDR3 nucleotide sequence: TGTGCCAGCACCCTGGCGGAGACCCAGTACTTC. Full variable domain (remainder filled in from reference TRBV11-2 and TRBJ2-5): EAGVAQSPRYKIIEKRQSVAFWCNPISGHATLYWYQQILGQGPKLLIQFQNNGVVDDSQLPKDRFSAERLKGVDSTLKIQPAKLEDSAVYLCASTLAETQYFGPGTRLLVL.

This clonotype was counted ten times or more. The rearrangement links TRBV6-1 to TRBJ2-7; the D is unclear. The CDR3 has 16 amino acids. The germline gives CDR1 MNHNS, CDR2 SASEGT. Trimming left V 5 bases short and J 1 base short, with 18 bases between. The CDR3 DNA reads TGTGCCAGCAGTCACGCGGTAGGGCGGACGTCCTACGAGCAGTACTTC. This translates into CASSHAVGRTSYEQYF.

A remark on this clonotype: Given a much more abundant clone one base away, this may be a read error. This chain uses TRBV4-1 with TRBJ2-4, with 8 bases lining up with TRBD2. The CDR3 sequence is 14 residues long. Per the germline V gene, CDR1 is MGHRA and CDR2 is YSYEKL. The CDR3 coding sequence is TGCGCCAGCAGAAAAGCGGGAGCCAAAAACACTCAGTACTTC. It specifies CASRKAGAKNTQYF.

On this clonotype: At one boundary the junction diverges from the germline segment, which might be a read error. The chain has TRBV11-2 and TRBJ2-7, with TRBD1 matching over 8 bases. The CDR3 extends over 13 amino acids. CDR1 is SGHAT and CDR2 is FQNNGV in the germline V gene. The CDR3 DNA follows: TGTGCCAGCAGCACCGGACAGGGCTACGGGCAGTACTTC. Residues: CASSTGQGYGQYF.

This clonotype showed up many times. J is TRBJ2-3 and V is TRBV24-1; TRBD1 matches 9 bases. This CDR3 comprises 16 residues. Per germline, CDR1 KGHDR and CDR2 SFDVKD. With 6 bases clipped from V and 4 bases from J, the junction kept 10 bases outside the gene matches. The CDR3 loop reads CATSKGQGKVPDTQYF. The CDR3 coding sequence is TGTGCCACCAGTAAGGGACAGGGTAAAGTCCCAGATACGCAGTATTTT.

The sample holds many counts of this clonotype. This chain joins TRBV5-1 and TRBJ2-3, with D hard to call. CDR3 length equals 15 residues. Germline-derived CDR1 and CDR2 are SGHRS and YFSETQ. Trimming left V 0 bases short and J 2 bases short, with 10 bases between. CDR3 coding DNA: TGCGCCAGCAGCTTGGAGAACAGACCCACAGATACGCAGTATTTT. Residues: CASSLENRPTDTQYF.

This clonotype was seen at least ten times. This chain links TRBV20-1 with TRBJ2-1, with D unclear. Trimming cost V 6 bases and J 6 bases, with 15 bases left between them. Germline V gene data show CDR1 as DFQATT and CDR2 as SNEGSKA (reference sequence). This CDR3 is 13 amino acids long. The CDR3 region is CSAREAPSNEQFF. The CDR3 DNA reads as TGCAGTGCCCGAGAGGCTCCCTCCAATGAGCAGTTCTTC.

Of note for this clonotype: It differs at one base from a far larger clone, so likely a read error. The chain carries TRBV12-3 or TRBV12-4 and TRBJ2-2; TRBD2 might be the D (6 bases). The CDR3 runs 13 residues. The CDR3 DNA follows: TGTGCCATCAGTTTCGGAGGGATCGGGGAGCTGTTTTTT. Its translation: CAISFGGIGELFF.

With respect to this clonotype: One end of the junction does not line up with germline, which may come from a read error. V usage is TRBV12-3 or TRBV12-4 and J usage is TRBJ1-4; 7 bases match TRBD1. There are 15 residues in the CDR3. CDR3: CASRLTGAANEQLFF. DNA of the CDR3: TGTGCCAGCAGATTAACAGGGGCGGCTAATGAACAACTGTTTTTT.

This clonotype was seen ten or more times. The chain couples TRBV7-9 to TRBJ1-4; 11 positions match TRBD1. With 4 bases clipped from V and 5 bases from J, the junction kept 3 bases outside the gene matches. CDR1 and CDR2 (germline): SEHNR, FQNEAQ (reference sequence). The CDR3 is made up of 15 amino acids. CDR3 residues: CASSSRTGGNEKLFF. DNA for the CDR3: TGTGCCAGCAGCTCCCGGACAGGGGGCAATGAAAAACTGTTTTTT.

This clonotype was counted between two and nine times. The chain uses TRBV6-5 and TRBJ1-1, with a tentative D call TRBD1 (6 bases). The CDR3 loop spans 16 amino acids. V gave up 7 bases and J gave up 1 base, with 19 bases separating them. Per germline, CDR1 MNHEY and CDR2 SVGAGI. Here the CDR3 reads CASIAIPGHQNTEAFF. CDR3 nucleotide sequence: TGTGCCAGCATTGCAATCCCGGGACACCAGAACACTGAAGCTTTCTTT.

About this clonotype itself: A junction end diverges from the germline sequence, so it may reflect a read error. CDR3 protein: CANNSPGGPSELYF. The DNA of the CDR3 is TGCGCCAACAATAGTCCGGGGGGGCCGAGCGAGCTGTACTTC. This chain uses TRBV10-2 with TRBJ2-7; 8 bases agree with TRBD2. The V gene's germline CDR1 is WSHSY and CDR2 SAAADI. The CDR3 has 14 residues.

This sequence joins TRBV29-1 and TRBJ2-6, with TRBD1 matching over 12 bases. Germline-derived CDR1 and CDR2 are SQVTM and ANQGSEA. The CDR3 spans 16 residues. V shed 6 bases, J shed 3 bases, and the junction held 6 bases outside the gene matches. The CDR3: CSVRGQGALGANVLTF. CDR3 nucleotides: TGCAGCGTGCGGGGACAGGGGGCGCTTGGGGCCAACGTCCTGACTTTC. Variable domain in full (rest from reference TRBV29-1 and TRBJ2-6): SAVISQKPSRDICQRGTSLTIQCQVDSQVTMMFWYRQQPGQSLTLIATANQGSEATYESGFVIDKFPISRPNLTFSTLTVSNMSPEDSSIYLCSVRGQGALGANVLTFGAGSRLTVL.

This clonotype has only one observation. The chain's CDR3 is CASSPRGLAGIHEQFF. In DNA, the CDR3 is TGTGCCAGCAGCCCGAGGGGACTAGCGGGAATCCATGAGCAGTTCTTC. The V and J genes are TRBV13 and TRBJ2-1; 13 bases are shared with TRBD2. The CDR3 sequence is 16 residues long. From germline, CDR1 is PRHDT and CDR2 FYEKMQ (reference sequence). V lost 5 bases, J lost 8 bases, and 9 bases stayed unmatched.

This clonotype was detected ten times or more. The genes are TRBV20-1 and TRBJ2-5; 13 nucleotides agree with TRBD2. The CDR3 spans 17 residues. The trim removed 0 bases at V and 7 bases at J, leaving 11 bases unmatched. The germline CDR1 and CDR2 sequences are DFQATT and SNEGSKA (reference sequence). DNA of the CDR3: TGCAGTGCTAGAGATTTTGGGACTAGCGGGACCCCGGCGACCCAGTACTTC. Translated, it gives CSARDFGTSGTPATQYF.

At least ten counts were recorded for this clonotype. The chain has TRBV5-1 and TRBJ1-1, with TRBD1 identical over 7 bases. Germline V CDR1 and CDR2: SGHRS, YFSETQ. The junction had 4 bases not matched to a gene; V was cut back by 4 bases and J by 1 base. The CDR3 sequence is 14 residues long. The CDR3: CASSHRGQNTEAFF. The CDR3 nucleotides are TGCGCCAGCAGCCACAGGGGACAGAACACTGAAGCTTTCTTT.

The chain is built from TRBV24-1 and TRBJ2-1; 8 bases are a match to TRBD2. CDR1 is KGHDR, CDR2 SFDVKD, per germline. The CDR3 sequence is 15 residues long. J gave up 7 bases and V 7 bases, and 11 bases lay outside the gene matches. Here the CDR3 reads CATRGSGLETNEQFF. The CDR3, as DNA: TGTGCCACCAGGGGATCGGGACTAGAGACAAATGAGCAGTTCTTC.

There are many counts of this clonotype. This rearrangement joins TRBV6-5 to TRBJ2-2; unclear D gene. This CDR3 is 11 amino acids long. Trimming left V 6 bases short and J 6 bases short, with 5 bases between. Germline V gene data show CDR1 as MNHEY and CDR2 as SVGAGI. This chain's CDR3 is CASSTAGELFF. The CDR3 DNA reads as TGTGCCAGCAGCACTGCCGGGGAGCTGTTTTTT.

This clonotype was seen ten or more times. The V call is TRBV19, the J call TRBJ1-1; TRBD1 agrees at 8 bases. Germline CDR1 reads LNHDA; CDR2 reads SQIVND (reference sequence). CDR3 length: 14 amino acids. The V gene end was trimmed by 6 bases and the J gene end by 4 bases; junction bases not matched to a gene: 7. As DNA, the CDR3 is TGTGCCAGTAGCCGGGACAGGACGATCACTGAAGCTTTCTTT. Residues: CASSRDRTITEAFF.

Concerning this clonotype itself: A read error is possible here, since a much larger clone lies one base away. Because it lacks the conserved phenylalanine or tryptophan at the end, this CDR3 is likely a read error. The genes are TRBV12-3 or TRBV12-4 and TRBJ2-3; the D gene is possibly TRBD2 (6 bases). The ends were cut back, 3 bases at V and 0 bases at J, with 13 bases in the middle. This CDR3 is built from 16 residues. CDR3 residues: CASSFGRGQSTDTQYS. CDR3 coding DNA: TGTGCCAGCAGTTTCGGGCGGGGCCAAAGCACAGATACGCAGTATTCT.

At least ten counts were recorded for this clonotype. This chain connects TRBV5-1 to TRBJ2-3; 7 bases fit TRBD2. This CDR3 has 15 residues. Germline-derived CDR1 and CDR2 are SGHRS and YFSETQ. The trim removed 2 bases at V and 0 bases at J, leaving 3 bases unmatched. This CDR3 is CASSFGGFSTDTQYF. The CDR3 nucleotides read TGCGCCAGCAGCTTCGGGGGGTTTAGCACAGATACGCAGTATTTT.

This clonotype was counted ten times or more. The J gene is TRBJ2-1, the V gene TRBV11-3; D uncertain. V lost 4 bases and J 5 bases, leaving 6 bases between the germline ends. Per germline, CDR1 SGHNT and CDR2 YENEEA. This CDR3 has 12 residues. This chain's CDR3 is CASSSSDNEQFF. CDR3 sequence (DNA): TGTGCCAGCAGCTCCAGCGACAATGAGCAGTTCTTC.

There are many counts of this clonotype. The chain joins TRBV2 to TRBJ2-5, with TRBD2 matching over 8 bases. The germline CDR1 and CDR2 sequences are SNHLY and FYNNEI. The CDR3 extends over 15 amino acids. The V and J ends lost 4 bases and 1 base, in that order; junction bases with no gene match: 5. CDR3 coding DNA: TGTGCCAGCAGTGTAAGCGGGGGCTTCCAAGAGACCCAGTACTTC. Protein sequence: CASSVSGGFQETQYF. The full variable domain, completed using reference TRBV2 and TRBJ2-5, is EPEVTQTPSHQVTQMGQEVILRCVPISNHLYFYWYRQILGQKVEFLVSFYNNEISEKSEIFDDQFSVERPDGSNFTLKIRSTKLEDSAMYFCASSVSGGFQETQYFGPGTRLLVL.